The present T cell receptor (beta chain) was sequenced within a study of shared clonotypes between healthy human individuals. A note on this clone: The sample contains more than one DNA sequence encoding this CDR3.

Into CD45RA+ naive and CD45RA-negative memory subsets, the CD4+ cells were split. Profiling relied on immunoSEQ multiplex PCR, and the TCRdb table lists in-frame clones only, not all of them. The data hold 2 million to 2.5 million clones, with about 90% observed a single time. The germline gives CDR1 SGHNT, CDR2 YENEEA. CDR3 length: 12 amino acids. Trimming shortened V by 5 bases and J by 8 bases, and 9 bases separated the two germline ends. The genes are TRBV11-3 and TRBJ2-2; D is possibly TRBD1 (5 bases). The origin of this receptor is a man aged 18 to 29 in good health. Some clones in this sample may be carry-over from other donors' samples. The specimen was naive CD4+ T cells from PBMCs. Subset denoted: CD45RA+ positively selected. The CDR3 region is CASSLSGGELFF. The CDR3 bases are TGTGCCAGCAGCCTGTCAGGGGGGGAGCTGTTTTTT.